The 26 T cell receptor beta chains reported below all come from one sample, sequenced in a study of B cell selection in AIRE deficiency. Sorting defined conventional CD4 T cells as CD4+CD127+. Profiling relied on immunoSEQ multiplex PCR, and the TCRdb table lists in-frame clones only, not all of them. The table records about 23,000 clones, around 97% of them present only once. Specimen: conventional CD4+ T cells sorted from PBMCs. All receptors derive from a human donor with AIRE deficiency.

The chain combines TRBV7-2 with TRBJ2-1; the D is unclear. The CDR3 has 14 amino acids. Germline CDR1 reads SGHTA; CDR2 reads FQGNSA. V dropped 1 base and J dropped 2 bases, with 6 bases sitting between them. The CDR3 here is CASSLEAAYNEQFF. CDR3 in DNA: TGTGCCAGCAGCTTAGAGGCAGCCTACAATGAGCAGTTCTTC.

The genes are TRBV7-2 and TRBJ2-7, with TRBD2 identical over 11 bases. The CDR3 is 15 residues long. CDR1 and CDR2 from the germline V gene are SGHTA and FQGNSA. Trimming removed 4 bases from V and 4 bases from J; junction bases left unmatched: 6. DNA of the CDR3: TGTGCCAGCAGCTCTACTAGCGGGAGTGAATACGAGCAGTACTTC. Protein: CASSSTSGSEYEQYF.

On this clone: The junction does not match germline at one end; this may be a read error. This chain links TRBV7-7 with TRBJ2-2; 11 nucleotides line up with TRBD2. Germline V CDR1 and CDR2: SSHAT, FNYEAQ (reference sequence). CDR3 length: 16 residues. The CDR3 here is CASSPLAGVVTGELFF. The DNA of the CDR3 is TGTGCTAGCAGTCCACTAGCGGGAGTTGTCACCGGGGAGCTGTTTTTT. Drawing the rest from reference TRBV7-7 and TRBJ2-2, the complete variable domain is GAGVSQSPRYKVTKRGQDVTLRCDPISSHATLYWYQQALGQGPEFLTYFNYEAQPDKSGLPSDRFSAERPEGSISTLTIQRTEQRDSAMYRCASSPLAGVVTGELFFGEGSRLTVL.

The chain couples TRBV28 to TRBJ1-4, with TRBD1 matching over 8 bases. Germline V lookup: CDR1 MDHEN, CDR2 SYDVKM. The length of the CDR3 is 15 residues. V lost 5 bases and J lost 5; bases outside the gene matches: 7. This CDR3 is CASSAGDRRNEKLFF. The CDR3 DNA is TGTGCCAGCAGTGCCGGGGACAGGAGAAATGAAAAACTGTTTTTT.

The chain has TRBV30 and TRBJ1-2, with D tentatively TRBD1 (6 bases). Germline CDR1 reads GTSNPN; CDR2 reads SVGIG (reference sequence). V gave up 3 bases and J gave up 7 bases, with 24 bases separating them. CDR3 length: 16 amino acids. The CDR3 DNA is TGTGCCTGGAGCCGATATCAAACAGGGCCCAGGGGTGGCTACACCTTC. Encoded protein: CAWSRYQTGPRGGYTF.

The chain recombines TRBV19 with TRBJ1-1; no reliable D call. Trimming left V 8 bases short and J 0 bases short, with 10 bases between. Germline CDR1 is LNHDA and CDR2 is SQIVND (reference sequence). CDR3 length equals 13 residues. CDR3 DNA sequence: TGTGCCAGTCAAAACAGAGTGAACACTGAAGCTTTCTTT. Translated, it gives CASQNRVNTEAFF.

The gene calls are TRBV2 and TRBJ2-7, with TRBD2 matching 7 bases. The J segment lost 6 bases and the V segment lost 7 bases, leaving 6 bases of the junction unmatched. The CDR3 is 12 amino acids. Germline V gene sequence: CDR1 SNHLY, CDR2 FYNNEI. CDR3 in DNA: TGTGCCAGCACCAGACTAGCCCGCGAGCAGTACTTC. Its translation is CASTRLAREQYF.

The genes are TRBV28 and TRBJ2-2; 10 nucleotides align to TRBD2. V was clipped by 8 bases and J by 0 bases; unmatched bases: 27. This CDR3 is built from 23 residues. Germline assignment: CDR1 MDHEN and CDR2 SYDVKM. Written as DNA, the CDR3 is TGTGCCAGCTCTGTCCTCAGGGAATCCCGGACTAGCGGAGAGGGGTCGAACACCGGGGAGCTGTTTTTT. Residues: CASSVLRESRTSGEGSNTGELFF. Using reference TRBV28 and TRBJ2-2 for the parts outside the CDR3, the full variable domain is DVKVTQSSRYLVKRTGEKVFLECVQDMDHENMFWYRQDPGLGLRLIYFSYDVKMKEKGDIPEGYSVSREKKERFSLILESASTNQTSMYLCASSVLRESRTSGEGSNTGELFFGEGSRLTVL.

V gene TRBV10-3 combines with J gene TRBJ2-7; D call uncertain. Germline values: CDR1 ENHRY, CDR2 SYGVKD. Trimming took off 0 bases at V and 7 bases at J, with 4 bases between the two ends. The CDR3 covers 11 residues. The CDR3 DNA reads as TGTGCCATCAGTGAGTCGGGAGAGCAGTACTTC. As protein: CAISESGEQYF.

The chain has TRBV4-2 and TRBJ1-1; weak D call: TRBD1 (6 bases). The CDR3 extends over 15 amino acids. V dropped 4 bases and J dropped 3 bases, with 15 bases sitting between them. Germline V gene data show CDR1 as LGHNA and CDR2 as YNFKEQ. CDR3 bases: TGTGCCAGCAGCCTCCAGGGGCGGTCTGACACTGAAGCTTTCTTT. Translation gives CASSLQGRSDTEAFF.

This clone was found once. The J gene is TRBJ2-5, the V gene TRBV12-5, with a weak D call TRBD1 (5 bases). V was shortened by 3 bases and J by 9 bases, with 23 bases between the two germline ends. The germline CDR1 and CDR2 sequences are LGHNT and FRNRAP. The CDR3 spans 16 residues. The CDR3 protein is CASGLSPWGPQVPQYF. For the CDR3, the DNA is TGTGCTAGTGGTTTATCTCCCTGGGGCCCCCAGGTTCCCCAGTACTTC.

The CDR3 DNA reads TGCGCCAGCAGCCAAGATCGGGAGAGCACTGAAGCTTTCTTT. Protein product: CASSQDRESTEAFF. The rearrangement uses TRBV4-3 and TRBJ1-1; D ambiguous. This CDR3 contains 14 residues. Trimming shortened V by 0 bases and J by 4 bases, and 9 bases separated the two germline ends. Germline CDR1 is LGHNA and CDR2 is YSLEER.

The V gene is TRBV6-6, the J gene TRBJ2-5; TRBD1 matches at 8 bases. Germline assignment: CDR1 MNHNY and CDR2 SVGAGI (reference sequence). This CDR3 is built from 15 residues. After removal of 6 bases from V and 5 bases from J, the junction contained 11 bases not matched to a gene. The CDR3 DNA follows: TGTGCCAGCAGCGTTGGACAGGGCCCTCGGGAGACCCAGTACTTC. Translating it yields CASSVGQGPRETQYF.

This clone was observed once. This chain uses TRBV28 with TRBJ2-1, with 7 bases identical to TRBD2. After removal of 3 bases from V and 0 bases from J, the junction contained 8 bases not matched to a gene. In germline, CDR1 is MDHEN, CDR2 SYDVKM. The CDR3 is 17 residues long. CDR3 loop: CASSFIFGGSSYNEQFF. CDR3 nucleotides: TGTGCCAGCAGTTTTATCTTTGGCGGGAGCTCCTACAATGAGCAGTTCTTC.

V is TRBV18 and J is TRBJ1-5, with D perhaps matching TRBD1 (5 bases). Trimming shortened V by 2 bases and J by 2 bases, and 10 bases separated the two germline ends. The germline V gene has CDR1 KGHSH and CDR2 LQKENI. The CDR3 has 15 amino acids. CDR3 protein: CASSPNRKGNQPQHF. As DNA, the CDR3 is TGTGCCAGCTCACCAAACAGGAAGGGCAATCAGCCCCAGCATTTT.

This chain links TRBV29-1 with TRBJ2-1, with a weak D call TRBD1 (6 bases). Trimming cost V 4 bases and J 8 bases, with 27 bases left between them. CDR3 length equals 17 residues. Germline V gene lookup returns CDR1 SQVTM and CDR2 ANQGSEA. The CDR3 is CSVGLLQGSGRFDEQFF. CDR3 in DNA: TGCAGCGTTGGACTTCTACAGGGCTCTGGACGTTTTGATGAGCAGTTCTTC.

The CDR3 DNA follows: TGTGCCAGCAGCGTCTCTGGAAACACCATATATTTT. Amino acids: CASSVSGNTIYF. The chain couples TRBV9 to TRBJ1-3; D gene uncertain. This CDR3 comprises 12 residues. The V end was cut by 2 bases, the J end by 0 bases, with 0 bases between. CDR1 is SGDLS and CDR2 is YYNGEE in the germline V gene.

The chain links TRBV13 to TRBJ1-4; 9 bases align to TRBD1. CDR3 length: 16 amino acids. Germline CDR1 is PRHDT and CDR2 is FYEKMQ (reference sequence). The J segment lost 5 bases and the V segment lost 6 bases, leaving 10 bases of the junction unmatched. CDR3 loop: CASSFGPGTGNEKLFF. The DNA of the CDR3 is TGTGCCAGCAGTTTCGGACCCGGGACAGGGAATGAAAAACTGTTTTTT.

This chain uses TRBV29-1 with TRBJ2-1; TRBD2 matches 10 bases. V shed 3 bases and J 9 bases; nucleotides not matched to a gene: 17. The CDR3 loop spans 17 amino acids. CDR1 and CDR2 from the germline V gene are SQVTM and ANQGSEA. DNA of the CDR3: TGCAGCGTTGACCCTAGCGGGAGTTTCTTTCGCGGCTCTGAGCAGTTCTTC. Encoded protein: CSVDPSGSFFRGSEQFF.

The J gene is TRBJ2-3, the V gene TRBV19; the D is unclear. Germline lookup yields CDR1 LNHDA and CDR2 SQIVND (reference sequence). The ends were cut back, 3 bases at V and 3 bases at J, with 7 bases in the middle. This CDR3 is 13 amino acids long. The CDR3 DNA follows: TGTGCCAGTAGTATTTTCTTAACAGATACGCAGTATTTT. Protein product: CASSIFLTDTQYF.

V usage is TRBV9 and J usage is TRBJ2-6; 7 bases are shared with TRBD1. The junction had 12 bases not matched to a gene; V was cut back by 3 bases and J by 0 bases. Looked up from germline, CDR1 is SGDLS and CDR2 is YYNGEE. The CDR3 is made up of 19 amino acids. In DNA, the CDR3 is TGTGCCAGCAGCGGGCGCCCCGGACAGGCAGCCTCTGGGGCCAACGTCCTGACTTTC. Protein: CASSGRPGQAASGANVLTF.

This chain joins TRBV7-2 and TRBJ2-3; no clear D. Looked up from germline, CDR1 is SGHTA and CDR2 is FQGNSA. V lost 8 bases, J lost 4 bases, and 7 bases lay in between. The CDR3 loop spans 11 amino acids. This chain's CDR3 is CASSSSDTQYF. In DNA, the CDR3 is TGTGCCAGCTCCAGTTCAGATACGCAGTATTTT. Filled out from reference TRBV7-2 and TRBJ2-3, the complete variable domain reads GAGVSQSPSNKVTEKGKDVELRCDPISGHTALYWYRQSLGQGLEFLIYFQGNSAPDKSGLPSDRFSAERTGGSVSTLTIQRTQQEDSAVYLCASSSSDTQYFGPGTRLTVL.

V gene TRBV4-1 combines with J gene TRBJ1-4; TRBD1 matches 11 bases. The trim removed 4 bases at V and 7 bases at J, leaving 8 bases unmatched. The germline CDR1 and CDR2 sequences are MGHRA and YSYEKL. The CDR3 spans 16 residues. The CDR3 coding sequence is TGCGCCAGCAGCCGGCTCGGACAGGGGGCGGGTGAAAAACTGTTTTTT. This translates into CASSRLGQGAGEKLFF.

The rearrangement uses TRBV4-1 and TRBJ2-5, with 9 bases identical to TRBD2. The CDR3 spans 15 residues. V was pared by 3 bases and J by 4 bases, with 6 bases of the junction left unmatched. CDR1 is MGHRA, CDR2 YSYEKL, per germline. The CDR3 loop is CASSQVGLAGETQYF. The CDR3, as DNA: TGCGCCAGCAGCCAGGTGGGACTAGCTGGAGAGACCCAGTACTTC.

This sequence joins TRBV6-5 and TRBJ1-2, with D unresolved. V lost 0 bases to trimming and J lost 4 bases, with 12 bases between them. CDR1 MNHEY and CDR2 SVGAGI come from the germline V gene. The CDR3 length is 15 residues. CDR3 loop: CASSYSRGATYGYTF. The CDR3 region has the DNA TGTGCCAGCAGTTACTCGAGAGGCGCTACCTATGGCTACACCTTC.

This rearrangement joins TRBV28 to TRBJ2-5, with D possibly matching TRBD1 (6 bases). Germline values: CDR1 MDHEN, CDR2 SYDVKM. V was shortened by 8 bases and J by 5 bases, with 12 bases between the two germline ends. The CDR3 covers 12 residues. In DNA form, the CDR3 reads TGTGCCAGCGCCACAGGGATCGAGACCCAGTACTTC. The encoded protein is CASATGIETQYF.